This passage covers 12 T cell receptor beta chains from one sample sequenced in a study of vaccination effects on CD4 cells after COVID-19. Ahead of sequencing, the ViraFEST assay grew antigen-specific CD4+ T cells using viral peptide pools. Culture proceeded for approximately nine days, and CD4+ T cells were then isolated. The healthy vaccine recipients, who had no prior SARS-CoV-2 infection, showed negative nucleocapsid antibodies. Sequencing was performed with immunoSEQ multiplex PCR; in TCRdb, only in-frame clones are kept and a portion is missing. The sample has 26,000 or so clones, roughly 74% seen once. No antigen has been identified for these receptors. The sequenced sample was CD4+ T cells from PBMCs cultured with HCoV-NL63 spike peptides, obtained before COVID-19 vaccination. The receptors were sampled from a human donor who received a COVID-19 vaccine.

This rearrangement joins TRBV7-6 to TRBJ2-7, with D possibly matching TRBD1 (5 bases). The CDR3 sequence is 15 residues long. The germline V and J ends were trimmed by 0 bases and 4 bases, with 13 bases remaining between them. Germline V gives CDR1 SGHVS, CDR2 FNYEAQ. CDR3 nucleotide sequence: TGTGCCAGCAGCTTAGCGTGGCAGGGCCAATACGAGCAGTACTTC. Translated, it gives CASSLAWQGQYEQYF. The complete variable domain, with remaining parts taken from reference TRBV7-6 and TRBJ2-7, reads GAGVSQSPRYKVTKRGQDVALRCDPISGHVSLYWYRQALGQGPEFLTYFNYEAQQDKSGLPNDRFSAERPEGSISTLTIQRTEQRDSAMYRCASSLAWQGQYEQYFGPGTRLTVT.

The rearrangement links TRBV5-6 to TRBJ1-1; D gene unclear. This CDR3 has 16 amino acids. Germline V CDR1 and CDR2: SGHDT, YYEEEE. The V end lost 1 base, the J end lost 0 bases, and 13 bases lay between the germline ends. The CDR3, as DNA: TGTGCCAGCAGCTTGCCGAGGGTTGCCATGAACACTGAAGCTTTCTTT. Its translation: CASSLPRVAMNTEAFF.

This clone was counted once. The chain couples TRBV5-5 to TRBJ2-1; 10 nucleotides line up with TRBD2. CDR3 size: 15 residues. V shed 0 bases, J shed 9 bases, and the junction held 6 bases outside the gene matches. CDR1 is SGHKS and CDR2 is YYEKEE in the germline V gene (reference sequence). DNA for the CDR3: TGTGCCAGCAGCTTGGACCCCCAGCGGGAGGGTGAGCAGTTCTTC. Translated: CASSLDPQREGEQFF.

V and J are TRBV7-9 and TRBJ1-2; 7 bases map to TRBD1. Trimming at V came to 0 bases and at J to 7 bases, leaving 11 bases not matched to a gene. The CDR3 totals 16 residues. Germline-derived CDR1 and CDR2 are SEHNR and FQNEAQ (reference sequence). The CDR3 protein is CASSLAGTAIPVGYTF. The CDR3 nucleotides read TGTGCCAGCAGCTTAGCAGGGACAGCCATACCGGTTGGCTACACCTTC. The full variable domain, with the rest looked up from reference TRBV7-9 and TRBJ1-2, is DTGVSQNPRHKITKRGQNVTFRCDPISEHNRLYWYRQTLGQGPEFLTYFQNEAQLEKSRLLSDRFSAERPKGSFSTLEIQRTEQGDSAMYLCASSLAGTAIPVGYTFGSGTRLTVV.

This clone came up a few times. The CDR3 reads CASSQVGLRRAGDYEQYF. The CDR3 nucleotides read TGCGCCAGCAGCCAAGTTGGGCTTCGTCGAGCGGGAGACTACGAGCAGTACTTC. The chain couples TRBV4-1 to TRBJ2-7, with TRBD2 identical over 8 bases. CDR3 length: 18 residues. The V gene's germline CDR1 is MGHRA and CDR2 YSYEKL. V shed 1 base, J shed 3 bases, and the junction held 14 bases outside the gene matches.

DNA for the CDR3: TGTGCCAGCTCACCATTCGGCGCGTCGGCCTACGAGCAGTACTTC. Protein product: CASSPFGASAYEQYF. The chain combines TRBV18 with TRBJ2-7; D gene unclear. This CDR3 is built from 15 residues. V lost 2 bases, J lost 2 bases, and 13 bases lay in between. Germline V gene data show CDR1 as KGHSH and CDR2 as LQKENI.

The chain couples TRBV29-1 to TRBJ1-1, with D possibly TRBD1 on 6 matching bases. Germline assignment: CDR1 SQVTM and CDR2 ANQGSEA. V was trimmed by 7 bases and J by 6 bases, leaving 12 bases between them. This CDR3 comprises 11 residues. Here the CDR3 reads CSANRVPEAFF. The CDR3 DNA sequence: TGCAGCGCCAACAGGGTGCCTGAAGCTTTCTTT.

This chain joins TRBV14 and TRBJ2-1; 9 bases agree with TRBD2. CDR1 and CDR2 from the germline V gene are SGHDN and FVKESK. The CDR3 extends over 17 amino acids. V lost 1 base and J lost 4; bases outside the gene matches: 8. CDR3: CASSQGGGSGSYNEQFF. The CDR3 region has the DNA TGTGCCAGCAGCCAAGGAGGAGGTAGCGGGAGTTACAATGAGCAGTTCTTC. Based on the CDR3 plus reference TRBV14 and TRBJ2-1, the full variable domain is EAGVTQFPSHSVIEKGQTVTLRCDPISGHDNLYWYRRVMGKEIKFLLHFVKESKQDESGMPNNRFLAERTGGTYSTLKVQPAELEDSGVYFCASSQGGGSGSYNEQFFGPGTRLTVL.

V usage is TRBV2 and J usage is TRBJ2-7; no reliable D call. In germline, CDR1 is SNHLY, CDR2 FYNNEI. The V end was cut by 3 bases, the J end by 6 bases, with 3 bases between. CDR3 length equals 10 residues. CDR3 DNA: TGTGCCAGCAGTGAGGGCGAGCAGTACTTC. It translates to CASSEGEQYF.

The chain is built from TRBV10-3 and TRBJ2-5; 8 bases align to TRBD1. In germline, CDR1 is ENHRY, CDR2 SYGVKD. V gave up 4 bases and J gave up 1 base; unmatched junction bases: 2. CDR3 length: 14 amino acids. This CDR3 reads CAISGQGTQETQYF. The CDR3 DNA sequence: TGTGCCATCAGTGGACAGGGGACCCAAGAGACCCAGTACTTC.

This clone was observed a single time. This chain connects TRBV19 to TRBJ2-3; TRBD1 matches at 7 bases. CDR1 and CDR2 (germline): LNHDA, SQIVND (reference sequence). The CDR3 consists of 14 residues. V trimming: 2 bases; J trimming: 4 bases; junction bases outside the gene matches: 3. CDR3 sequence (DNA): TGTGCCAGTAGTATAAAGACAGGGTCAGATACGCAGTATTTT. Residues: CASSIKTGSDTQYF.

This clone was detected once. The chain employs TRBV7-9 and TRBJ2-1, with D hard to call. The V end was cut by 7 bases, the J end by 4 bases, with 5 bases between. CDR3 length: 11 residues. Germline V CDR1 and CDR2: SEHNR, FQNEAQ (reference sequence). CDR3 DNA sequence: TGTGCCAGCAAATCGTACAATGAGCAGTTCTTC. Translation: CASKSYNEQFF.